The present T cell receptor beta chain was sequenced within a study of PD-1 blockade in classical Hodgkin lymphoma. The method was immunoSEQ multiplex PCR; TCRdb's version includes in-frame clones alone and lacks a portion of them. The profile covers about 28,000 clones, with roughly 83% appearing a single time and roughly 22% taken by the ten largest. The CDR3 contains 17 residues. The germline V gene encodes CDR1 SSHAT and CDR2 FNYEAQ (reference sequence). Study-level points and caveats: For complete responders, baseline diversity was comparable to that of newly diagnosed patients. Some patients began nivolumab under 1 year after ASCT. These patients were excluded from later analyses. Newly diagnosed patients reportedly had lower baseline TCR diversity than healthy donors.

Details on this clone: Antigen: not known. At one end the junction does not follow the germline gene, possibly because of a read error.

All patients experienced relapse after autologous stem cell transplantation, and brentuximab vedotin exposure was variable. The input for sequencing was peripheral blood mononuclear cells (PBMCs), taken before the second cycle of nivolumab. The source of this sequence is a human donor with classical Hodgkin lymphoma. The rearrangement uses TRBV7-7 and TRBJ2-5, with 11 bases that match TRBD2. The CDR3 bases are TGTGCTAGCAGCTTAGCGGGGCTAGCGGGAGGTAAAGAGACCCAGTACTTC. Amino acids: CASSLAGLAGGKETQYF.